The T cell receptor (beta chain) under discussion was sequenced for a study of T cells in Graves' hyperthyroidism and ophthalmopathy. Regions amplified from RNA transcripts were the TCR beta CDR3 regions. First-round RT-PCR of the TCR CDR3 relied on the HTBI primer set. TCRdb analysed the multiplex PCR reads with MiXCR anew, one entry per CDR3 protein. The sample contains about 570,000 distinct CDR3 sequences, 46% of which appear only once. The CDR3 runs 15 residues. The germline V and J ends were trimmed by 4 bases and 3 bases, with 15 bases remaining between them. Germline CDR1 reads ENHRY; CDR2 reads SYGVKD. Study conclusions and caveats: Most thyroid clonotypes expanded above 0.001 appeared in blood too. Before onset, ophthalmopathy was predicted by the model a median 6.5 months earlier.

Lactation, pregnancy, other autoimmune disease or uncontrolled infection excluded patients. Clinical symptoms, serum thyroxine, TRAb, thyroid ultrasound and orbital computed tomography established diagnosis. In the case of this clonotype: Its matching antigen is unknown.

V usage is TRBV10-3 and J usage is TRBJ1-2; D is uncertain. Sequences were obtained from peripheral blood or thyroid tissue (not recorded which). This clonotype was sampled from an adult woman with Graves' disease, either hyperthyroidism or ophthalmopathy (not recorded which). The CDR3 sequence is CAISAHGRRDYGYTF. For the CDR3, the DNA is TGTGCCATCAGTGCCCATGGCAGAAGGGACTATGGCTACACCTTC.